This TCR beta chain was sequenced for a study of blood T cell repertoires in COVID-19. Study-wide background: The United States, Italy and Spain supplied acute and convalescent COVID-19 samples. Sample material is recorded as cDNA or gDNA derived from T cells, B-cell-depleted T cells, or PBMCs.

Authors' processing steps: How many nucleated cells were present was estimated from reference gene primer amplification. Using immunoSEQ multiplex PCR, the repertoire was profiled, and TCRdb retains in-frame clones only, with some absent. V and J calls and clone size are as listed in that table; D and trimming were resolved from the DNA. The table records approximately 30,000 clones, 84% of them present only once. This clone has a single count. Material: peripheral blood. The clonotype was recovered from a man aged 70-80 years with active COVID-19.

The CDR3: CASKIPLAGGDTQYF. CDR3 nucleotide sequence: TGTGCCAGCAAGATCCCACTAGCGGGGGGTGATACGCAGTATTTT. The V gene is TRBV2, the J gene TRBJ2-3; the match to TRBD2 covers 12 bases. V shed 7 bases and J 6 bases; nucleotides not matched to a gene: 8. Germline values: CDR1 SNHLY, CDR2 FYNNEI. The CDR3 length is 15 residues.